The source of this TCR beta chain is a study of blood T cell repertoires in COVID-19 (dated by TCRdb to about 2020). In the study overall: Samples covering the acute and convalescent phases of COVID-19 were provided by collaborators in the United States, Italy and Spain. The dataset comprised deeply sampled blood TCRbeta repertoires from subjects exposed to, actively infected with, or recovered from COVID-19. The sample metadata nearly always contained a de-identified subject ID, COVID-19 status, age in years and sex. Where available, HLA class I and class II types were taken from metadata supplied by the sample provider and were not determined by assay-based typing. A freely available public database, intended as a resource for researchers studying the immune response to SARS-CoV-2, is where the repertoires were released. The samples were drawn from the first 160 participants of the ongoing ImmuneRACE study and from 950 to 1,500 subjects provided by 6 global collaborators. The prospective study material was composed of cDNA or gDNA derived from T cells, B-cell-depleted T cells, or PBMCs.

The count of this clone is one. Its cognate antigen has yet to be identified. One base away there is no much larger clone; base qualities are not given. Whole blood was collected in K2EDTA tubes by collaborating institutions according to the institutions' own protocols. Collaborator samples were shipped for TCRbeta analysis as frozen whole blood, isolated PBMCs, or DNA extracted from either sample type. The CDR3 sequence holds 13 residues, the cysteine and phenylalanine included. Kept here is only the CDR3 DNA, which spans 39 bases and is read in frame from base 1. The V and J ends are trimmed by 5 bases and 2 bases, leaving 12 bases between them. CDR1 GTSNPN and CDR2 SVGIG are derived from the germline V gene (reference sequence). Points the paper makes about the study in general: Clinical and demographic metadata were provided uncurated, with the amount varying by source and participant.

The immunoSEQ Assay, a bias-controlled multiplex PCR, was used to amplify TCRbeta CDR3 regions from genomic DNA. Regarding the original processing steps: Nucleated cell counts per sample were estimated from amplification of reference gene primers within the assay. Sequence reads were collapsed and filtered to measure the absolute abundance of every unique TCRbeta CDR3 rearrangement. For each sample, productive Simpson clonality was calculated as the square root of Simpson's diversity index over productive rearrangements. The source is immuneACCESS, and TCRdb retained only in-frame sequences with V and J called. Part of the clones is not carried over; for the studies checked, unresolved V genes explain less than half of this, and the remainder is unexplained. The V and J calls and clone size come from that table; D and trimming were worked out from the DNA. The sample records tens of thousands of clones, approximately 87% of which are singletons. Of the sample, about 12% is held by the ten largest clones.

Sequenced: peripheral blood. The sequence is built from TRBV30 and TRBJ1-2; TRBD1 is possibly the D segment (6 matching bases). The receptor was derived from a human donor in a cohort sampled during active COVID-19. The CDR3 sequence is CAWSAGQNYGYTF. The nucleotide sequence reads TGTGCCTGGTCCGCAGGACAGAACTATGGCTACACCTTC.